The 28 T cell receptor beta chains below all came from one sample that was sequenced in a study of shared clonotypes between healthy human individuals. Data came from immunoSEQ multiplex PCR; TCRdb stores just in-frame clones and leaves some out. The table has some 2,000,000 clones, about 95% seen once. The sample taken for sequencing was naive CD4+ T cells sorted from blood. Subset: CD45RA+ positively selected. The source of these receptors is a man between 18 and 35 years old in good health.

V is TRBV5-1 and J is TRBJ2-3, with D unclear. The germline CDR1 and CDR2 sequences are SGHRS and YFSETQ. There are 13 residues in the CDR3. V lost 5 bases to trimming and J lost 4 bases, with 11 bases between them. DNA for the CDR3: TGCGCCAGCAGGTCTAGTGGCTCAGATACGCAGTATTTT. It yields the protein CASRSSGSDTQYF.

The chain joins TRBV18 to TRBJ1-1; perhaps TRBD1 as D (5 bases). The CDR3 contains 16 residues. Germline assignment: CDR1 KGHSH and CDR2 LQKENI. Between the trimmed V and J ends, which lost 2 bases and 1 base, there was a span of 14 bases. In nucleotides, the CDR3 is TGTGCCAGCTCACCATGGGACTCAGCAAAGAACACTGAAGCTTTCTTT. It yields the protein CASSPWDSAKNTEAFF.

This chain links TRBV7-2 with TRBJ2-1, with 9 nucleotides matching TRBD2. From germline, CDR1 is SGHTA and CDR2 FQGNSA. This CDR3 has 15 amino acids. V lost 2 bases to trimming and J lost 7 bases; unmatched junction nucleotides: 6. This CDR3 reads CASSLTAGGRNEQFF. CDR3 bases: TGTGCCAGCAGCTTAACAGCGGGAGGTCGAAATGAGCAGTTCTTC.

The chain joins TRBV5-1 to TRBJ2-1; the D is unclear. V lost 1 base to trimming and J lost 7 bases, with 6 bases between them. This CDR3 has 12 amino acids. CDR1 SGHRS and CDR2 YFSETQ come from the germline V gene. CDR3 in amino acids: CASSLQRNEQFF. The CDR3 DNA sequence: TGCGCCAGCAGCTTGCAACGGAATGAGCAGTTCTTC. Full variable domain (rest looked up from reference TRBV5-1 and TRBJ2-1): KAGVTQTPRYLIKTRGQQVTLSCSPISGHRSVSWYQQTPGQGLQFLFEYFSETQRNKGNFPGRFSGRQFSNSRSEMNVSTLELGDSALYLCASSLQRNEQFFGPGTRLTVL.

This clone was observed a handful of times. This rearrangement joins TRBV7-2 to TRBJ1-5; unclear D gene. Germline loops: CDR1 SGHTA, CDR2 FQGNSA. This CDR3 is 12 amino acids long. Trimming took 2 bases from V and 6 from J, leaving 5 bases between them. The CDR3 spells CASSLNSQPQHF. The DNA for the CDR3 is TGTGCCAGCAGCTTAAATAGTCAGCCCCAGCATTTT.

The chain recombines TRBV7-9 with TRBJ1-6; 8 positions match TRBD1. Germline V gene data show CDR1 as SEHNR and CDR2 as FQNEAQ (reference sequence). V lost 5 bases to trimming and J lost 0 bases; unmatched junction nucleotides: 3. This CDR3 has 16 amino acids. The CDR3 bases are TGTGCCAGCAGCCGGACAGGGCACTCCTATAATTCACCCCTCCACTTT. It encodes CASSRTGHSYNSPLHF.

This chain uses TRBV9 with TRBJ2-7; TRBD2 matches at 11 bases. Unmatched junction bases numbered 3, after V lost 1 base and J lost 0 bases. CDR3 length: 16 residues. Germline CDR1 reads SGDLS; CDR2 reads YYNGEE. In DNA form, the CDR3 reads TGTGCCAGCAGCGTACCGGGACTAGCGGCCTCCTACGAGCAGTACTTC. Residues: CASSVPGLAASYEQYF.

This chain uses TRBV28 with TRBJ1-5; the D gene is possibly TRBD1 (5 bases). Germline loops: CDR1 MDHEN, CDR2 SYDVKM. CDR3 length: 14 residues. With 5 bases removed from V and 1 base from J, the gap between germline ends came to 9 bases. The CDR3 sequence is CASSPGPSNQPQHF. The DNA for the CDR3 is TGTGCCAGCAGTCCGGGACCGAGCAATCAGCCCCAGCATTTT. Supplemented by reference TRBV28 and TRBJ1-5, the full variable domain reads DVKVTQSSRYLVKRTGEKVFLECVQDMDHENMFWYRQDPGLGLRLIYFSYDVKMKEKGDIPEGYSVSREKKERFSLILESASTNQTSMYLCASSPGPSNQPQHFGDGTRLSIL.

V is TRBV19 and J is TRBJ2-7, with TRBD1 matching over 9 bases. After removal of 4 bases from V and 5 bases from J, the junction contained 12 bases not matched to a gene. Germline CDR1 is LNHDA and CDR2 is SQIVND (reference sequence). The CDR3 length is 16 residues. CDR3 nucleotides: TGTGCCAGTAGTACCGGGACAGGGCCCACCCGGCACGAGCAGTACTTC. Protein sequence: CASSTGTGPTRHEQYF. The complete variable domain, with remaining parts taken from reference TRBV19 and TRBJ2-7, reads DGGITQSPKYLFRKEGQNVTLSCEQNLNHDAMYWYRQDPGQGLRLIYYSQIVNDFQKGDIAEGYSVSREKKESFPLTVTSAQKNPTAFYLCASSTGTGPTRHEQYFGPGTRLTVT.

The CDR3, as DNA: TGTGCCAGCACCCTGGAAGGAAGGCGAGAGACCCAGTACTTC. As protein: CASTLEGRRETQYF. The chain couples TRBV5-6 to TRBJ2-5; D gene unclear. This CDR3 spans 14 amino acids. The V gene's germline CDR1 is SGHDT and CDR2 YYEEEE. Trimming took off 6 bases at V and 4 bases at J, with 16 bases between the two ends. Combining the CDR3 with reference TRBV5-6 and TRBJ2-5 gives the whole variable domain DAGVTQSPTHLIKTRGQQVTLRCSPKSGHDTVSWYQQALGQGPQFIFQYYEEEERQRGNFPDRFSGHQFPNYSSELNVNALLLGDSALYLCASTLEGRRETQYFGPGTRLLVL.

J is TRBJ2-5 and V is TRBV18; 9 bases are a match to TRBD1. Germline lookup yields CDR1 KGHSH and CDR2 LQKENI. The CDR3 consists of 14 residues. J was trimmed by 4 bases and V by 6 bases; bases with no gene match: 6. CDR3 sequence: CASSVGQGRETQYF. The CDR3 region has the DNA TGTGCCAGCTCTGTAGGACAGGGGCGAGAGACCCAGTACTTC.

The chain uses TRBV5-1 and TRBJ2-3; maybe TRBD2 (6 bases). Germline CDR1 is SGHRS and CDR2 is YFSETQ. CDR3 length: 12 residues. Trimming took 2 bases from V and 8 from J, leaving 9 bases between them. The CDR3 DNA is TGCGCCAGCAGCTTAAAAGCGGGTACGCAGTATTTT. It codes for CASSLKAGTQYF. The whole variable domain, remainder taken from reference TRBV5-1 and TRBJ2-3, is KAGVTQTPRYLIKTRGQQVTLSCSPISGHRSVSWYQQTPGQGLQFLFEYFSETQRNKGNFPGRFSGRQFSNSRSEMNVSTLELGDSALYLCASSLKAGTQYFGPGTRLTVL.

The chain joins TRBV2 to TRBJ2-3; 11 bases are shared with TRBD2. With V trimmed by 6 bases and J by 6 bases, 5 bases remained unmatched. This CDR3 comprises 14 residues. Germline V gives CDR1 SNHLY, CDR2 FYNNEI. The chain's CDR3 is CASSTSGGKDTQYF. In nucleotides, the CDR3 is TGTGCCAGCAGCACTAGCGGGGGTAAGGATACGCAGTATTTT.

In DNA, the CDR3 is TGTGCCAGCAGTTTCGGTGGAGCCCAGATGGAAAAACTGTTTTTT. Residues: CASSFGGAQMEKLFF. J is TRBJ1-4 and V is TRBV27; no clear D gene. Germline V gene data show CDR1 as MNHEY and CDR2 as SMNVEV (reference sequence). V was clipped by 3 bases and J by 8 bases, with 16 bases between them. The CDR3 runs 15 residues.

In its sample, this clone was seen once. The rearrangement links TRBV28 to TRBJ1-2, with a possible D match to TRBD1 (5 bases). From germline, CDR1 is MDHEN and CDR2 SYDVKM. This CDR3 has 15 residues. V lost 6 bases, J lost 0 bases, and 14 bases lay in between. Here the CDR3 reads CASSFSRVTNYGYTF. The CDR3 DNA reads TGTGCCAGCAGCTTCAGCAGGGTTACTAACTATGGCTACACCTTC.

This chain joins TRBV18 and TRBJ2-7; 7 nucleotides match TRBD1. The germline V gene encodes CDR1 KGHSH and CDR2 LQKENI. The CDR3 is made up of 13 amino acids. V dropped 5 bases and J dropped 4; count of bases not matched to a gene: 5. The DNA of the CDR3 is TGTGCCAGCTCAACCCGGGACAGATACGAGCAGTACTTC. It codes for CASSTRDRYEQYF.

This clone was recorded a few times. Other DNA sequences in this sample translate to the same CDR3. This chain links TRBV10-3 with TRBJ2-3; D is uncertain. CDR1 is ENHRY, CDR2 SYGVKD, per germline. CDR3 size: 12 residues. Trimming took off 2 bases at V and 2 bases at J, with 2 bases between the two ends. The CDR3 region is CAISEPTDTQYF. CDR3 DNA sequence: TGTGCCATCAGTGAGCCCACAGATACGCAGTATTTT.

The chain employs TRBV5-1 and TRBJ2-1, with TRBD2 identical over 11 bases. From germline, CDR1 is SGHRS and CDR2 YFSETQ. The CDR3 is made up of 16 amino acids. V trimming: 4 bases; J trimming: 4 bases; junction bases outside the gene matches: 7. The CDR3 reads CASSPGGTSGYNEQFF. The CDR3 bases are TGCGCCAGCAGCCCGGGAGGGACTAGCGGTTACAATGAGCAGTTCTTC.

The chain is built from TRBV5-1 and TRBJ2-5; TRBD2 agrees at 9 bases. The ends lost 2 bases at V and 4 bases at J; junction bases unmatched: 9. CDR1 and CDR2 (germline): SGHRS, YFSETQ. CDR3 size: 16 residues. The CDR3 loop reads CASSFWGLAIPETQYF. CDR3 sequence (DNA): TGCGCCAGCAGCTTCTGGGGACTAGCTATCCCAGAGACCCAGTACTTC.

This clone was detected only once. The rearrangement links TRBV4-1 to TRBJ1-3; D is unresolved. Germline V lookup: CDR1 MGHRA, CDR2 YSYEKL. The CDR3 totals 18 residues. Trimming took 0 bases from V and 0 from J, leaving 15 bases between them. CDR3 in amino acids: CASSQDEGGRLSGNTIYF. Written as DNA, the CDR3 is TGCGCCAGCAGCCAAGATGAGGGTGGCCGCCTCTCTGGAAACACCATATATTTT.

The rearrangement links TRBV30 to TRBJ2-7, with 7 bases that match TRBD2. This CDR3 spans 16 amino acids. The V and J ends lost 7 bases and 4 bases, in that order; junction bases with no gene match: 19. Per germline, CDR1 GTSNPN and CDR2 SVGIG (reference sequence). The CDR3 nucleotides read TGTGCCTCGTCTGGCGGACTGGCCCGAGCGGGGTACGAGCAGTACTTC. It specifies CASSGGLARAGYEQYF.

V is TRBV14 and J is TRBJ2-5; TRBD2 matches 8 bases. Germline CDR1 SGHDN, CDR2 FVKESK. With 6 bases clipped from V and 4 bases from J, the junction kept 7 bases outside the gene matches. The CDR3 sequence is 14 residues long. The CDR3 coding sequence is TGTGCCAGCAGGAAAGGACTAGCTGGAGAGACCCAGTACTTC. Translating it yields CASRKGLAGETQYF.

This clone was counted between two and nine times. This chain links TRBV29-1 with TRBJ1-2; D gene ambiguous. This CDR3 comprises 11 residues. Trimming took 7 bases from V and 7 from J, leaving 13 bases between them. CDR1 is SQVTM and CDR2 is ANQGSEA in the germline V gene. CDR3 sequence (DNA): TGCAGCGGCTGGGAGTTGGGTGGCTACACCTTC. It is translated as CSGWELGGYTF.

The chain is built from TRBV28 and TRBJ2-4; 8 bases are a match to TRBD1. Trimming cost V 1 base and J 2 bases; bases outside gene matches: 4. The CDR3 spans 16 residues. Germline V CDR1 and CDR2: MDHEN, SYDVKM. In nucleotides, the CDR3 is TGTGCCAGCAGTTTATATGCAGGGGGCTCCAAAAACATTCAGTACTTC. This sequence encodes CASSLYAGGSKNIQYF.

The chain uses TRBV30 and TRBJ2-7; D possibly corresponds to TRBD1 (5 bases). V shed 3 bases and J shed 5 bases, with 20 bases lying between them. This CDR3 contains 15 residues. Germline V CDR1 and CDR2: GTSNPN, SVGIG (reference sequence). The CDR3 protein is CAWSATASSWNEQYF. Written as DNA, the CDR3 is TGTGCCTGGAGCGCGACAGCGAGTAGTTGGAACGAGCAGTACTTC.

The V gene is TRBV6-6, the J gene TRBJ1-1; D is perhaps TRBD1 (6 bases). V was trimmed by 7 bases and J by 0 bases, leaving 15 bases between them. Germline CDR1 MNHNY, CDR2 SVGAGI (reference sequence). CDR3 length equals 15 residues. The CDR3 sequence is CASIRHGDMNTEAFF. The CDR3 DNA reads TGTGCCAGCATCCGTCATGGGGACATGAACACTGAAGCTTTCTTT.

This clone was picked up many times. Other DNA sequences of this sample code for an identical CDR3. V usage is TRBV18 and J usage is TRBJ1-1, with 9 bases that match TRBD1. The CDR3 length is 15 residues. Germline V gene sequence: CDR1 KGHSH, CDR2 LQKENI. V shed 1 base, J shed 7 bases, and the junction held 7 bases outside the gene matches. CDR3 DNA: TGTGCCAGCTCACCACTCACCGGGACAGGGATTGAAGCTTTCTTT. Translated: CASSPLTGTGIEAFF.

Concerning this clone itself: In the same sample, other DNA sequences code for this CDR3. The V gene is TRBV30, the J gene TRBJ1-1; D unresolved. The CDR3 consists of 13 residues. CDR1 is GTSNPN and CDR2 is SVGIG in the germline V gene (reference sequence). V dropped 0 bases and J dropped 3 bases, with 8 bases sitting between them. The CDR3 is CAWSVGRYTEAFF. In nucleotides, the CDR3 is TGTGCCTGGAGTGTTGGAAGGTACACTGAAGCTTTCTTT.